This T cell receptor (beta chain) appears in the sequencing data of a study of blood T cell repertoires in COVID-19. Study details: Whether acute or convalescent, the COVID-19 samples came from the United States, Italy and Spain.

The sample holds one count of this clone. The table came from immunoSEQ multiplex PCR; TCRdb's copy has only in-frame clones and leaves some out. The sample contains 150,000 to 200,000 clones, about 80% of which appear only once. The sequence was obtained from a human donor with acute or convalescent COVID-19. The donor label of this sample is uncertain. Sequences were obtained from peripheral blood.

DNA of the CDR3: TGTGCCAGCAGAGGGGCCAGCTCCTACGAGCAGTACTTC. Translating gives CASRGASSYEQYF. The chain links TRBV6-5 to TRBJ2-7; TRBD1 is a possible D gene (5 bases). Trimming removed 6 bases from V and 0 bases from J, with 9 bases in between. The germline CDR1 and CDR2 sequences are MNHEY and SVGAGI. The CDR3 contains 13 residues.